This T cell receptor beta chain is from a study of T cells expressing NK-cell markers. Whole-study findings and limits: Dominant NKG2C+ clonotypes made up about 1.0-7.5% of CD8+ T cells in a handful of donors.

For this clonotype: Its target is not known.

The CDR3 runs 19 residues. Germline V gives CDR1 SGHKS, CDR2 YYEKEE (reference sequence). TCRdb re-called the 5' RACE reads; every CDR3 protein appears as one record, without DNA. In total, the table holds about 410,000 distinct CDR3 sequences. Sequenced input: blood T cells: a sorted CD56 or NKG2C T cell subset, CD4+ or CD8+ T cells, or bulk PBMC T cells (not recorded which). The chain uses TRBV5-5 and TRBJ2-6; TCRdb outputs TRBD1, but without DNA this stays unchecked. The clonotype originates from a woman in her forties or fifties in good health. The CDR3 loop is CASSLALGTLRSGANVLTF.